These 27 T cell receptor beta chains were all obtained from the same sample, sequenced in a study of neurological immune-mediated disorders. Using its own MiXCR run on the 5' RACE reads, TCRdb lists one record per CDR3 protein. The table has fewer than 85,000 distinct CDR3 sequences, about 4.2% seen once. Material: PBMCs. Receptors originate from a man aged 30 to 39 with multiple sclerosis.

This clonotype has just a few counts. A read error may explain this, as a much larger clone is one base away. The rearrangement links TRBV7-3 to TRBJ2-1; D possibly corresponds to TRBD2 (7 bases). There are 14 residues in the CDR3. Germline V gene lookup returns CDR1 SGHTA and CDR2 FQGTGA. The CDR3 here is CASSLSRGGAGRIF. CDR3 DNA: TGTGCCAGCAGCTTATCTAGAGGGGGGGCCGGGAGGATCTTC.

The sample holds many counts of this clonotype. The rearrangement uses TRBV5-1 and TRBJ2-2, with 7 bases matching TRBD1. The CDR3 has 15 residues. The germline V gene has CDR1 SGHRS and CDR2 YFSETQ. The V gene end was trimmed by 3 bases and the J gene end by 8 bases; junction bases not matched to a gene: 10. The CDR3 here is CASSSDRRPGGELFF. In DNA, the CDR3 is TGCGCCAGCAGCTCGGACAGGCGCCCCGGGGGGGAGCTGTTTTTT. Full variable domain (remainder filled in from reference TRBV5-1 and TRBJ2-2): KAGVTQTPRYLIKTRGQQVTLSCSPISGHRSVSWYQQTPGQGLQFLFEYFSETQRNKGNFPGRFSGRQFSNSRSEMNVSTLELGDSALYLCASSSDRRPGGELFFGEGSRLTVL.

This clonotype was detected ten times or more. The V and J genes are TRBV29-1 and TRBJ2-6, with D possibly TRBD2 on 5 matching bases. Germline CDR1 SQVTM, CDR2 ANQGSEA. The CDR3 is 16 residues long. The V end lost 2 bases, the J end lost 0 bases, and 11 bases lay between the germline ends. The CDR3 spells CSVERDIDSGANVLTF. As DNA, the CDR3 is TGCAGCGTTGAACGGGATATCGACTCTGGGGCCAACGTCCTGACTTTC.

This clonotype was detected many times. One end of the junction varies from germline; a read error may be responsible. The V gene is TRBV9, the J gene TRBJ1-1; D not certain. This CDR3 contains 14 residues. The V gene's germline CDR1 is SGDLS and CDR2 YYNGEE. CDR3 residues: CASSVGTLKTEAFF. CDR3 nucleotide sequence: TGTGCCAGCAGCGTAGGGACCCTGAAAACTGAAGCTTTCTTT.

At least ten counts were recorded for this clonotype. V gene TRBV20-1 combines with J gene TRBJ1-1; D remains ambiguous. Trimming removed 5 bases at V and 7 bases at J, with 11 bases between. CDR3 length: 11 residues. The germline gives CDR1 DFQATT, CDR2 SNEGSKA (reference sequence). The CDR3 DNA reads TGCAGTGCTCGGGGATTAAATGAAGCTTTCTTT. It specifies CSARGLNEAFF.

This clonotype was detected ten times or more. A much bigger clone sits one base away, suggesting this may be a read error. The chain couples TRBV5-6 to TRBJ1-5, with a tentative D call TRBD1 (6 bases). The length of the CDR3 is 13 residues. CDR1 and CDR2 from the germline V gene are SGHDT and YYEEEE. The CDR3 DNA reads as TGTGCCAGCAGCTCGGGACACAATCAGCCCCAGAATTTT. It translates to CASSSGHNQPQNF.

This clonotype was recorded at least ten times. J is TRBJ2-1 and V is TRBV7-6, with D maybe TRBD1 (5 bases). Germline V gives CDR1 SGHVS, CDR2 FNYEAQ. The CDR3 loop spans 17 amino acids. V lost 5 bases and J lost 5, with 22 bases in between. CDR3 in amino acids: CASSPHPGEGADNEQFF. The CDR3 bases are TGTGCCAGCAGCCCCCACCCCGGCGAAGGGGCCGACAATGAGCAGTTCTTC.

This clonotype was counted many times. The chain is built from TRBV14 and TRBJ2-2, with a weak D call TRBD1 (5 bases). The CDR3 loop spans 16 amino acids. Trimming cost V 1 base and J 1 base, with 10 bases left between them. The germline V gene encodes CDR1 SGHDN and CDR2 FVKESK. In nucleotides, the CDR3 is TGTGCCAGCAGCCAAGGGGGCAGAATGAACACCGGGGAGCTGTTTTTT. Amino acids: CASSQGGRMNTGELFF.

The table lists this clonotype with many counts. In DNA, the CDR3 is TGCGCCAGCATGGATAACACCGGGGAGCTGTTTTTT. It is translated as CASMDNTGELFF. This chain connects TRBV5-1 to TRBJ2-2, with D uncertain. CDR3 length: 12 amino acids. V was shortened by 6 bases and J by 2 bases, with 5 bases between the two germline ends. Germline values: CDR1 SGHRS, CDR2 YFSETQ.

This clonotype was counted at least ten times. V gene TRBV5-1 combines with J gene TRBJ2-5; perhaps TRBD2 as D (5 bases). Germline loops: CDR1 SGHRS, CDR2 YFSETQ. The CDR3 has 14 amino acids. The V and J ends lost 0 bases and 5 bases respectively, with 11 bases between them. In DNA form, the CDR3 reads TGCGCCAGCAGCTTGGGAACGTCGGGGGAGACCCAGTACTTC. It codes for CASSLGTSGETQYF. The full variable domain, its missing parts supplied by reference TRBV5-1 and TRBJ2-5, is KAGVTQTPRYLIKTRGQQVTLSCSPISGHRSVSWYQQTPGQGLQFLFEYFSETQRNKGNFPGRFSGRQFSNSRSEMNVSTLELGDSALYLCASSLGTSGETQYFGPGTRLLVL.

In its sample, this clonotype was seen many times. The chain uses TRBV6-5 and TRBJ1-1, with no clear D. The germline CDR1 and CDR2 sequences are MNHEY and SVGAGI. The V gene lost 2 bases and the J gene lost 3 bases, with 13 bases spanning the gap. The CDR3 consists of 15 residues. The DNA for the CDR3 is TGTGCCAGCAGTTACAGCAGTTTAGTCGACACTGAAGCTTTCTTT. Its protein product is CASSYSSLVDTEAFF.

V is TRBV9 and J is TRBJ2-7; 7 bases fit TRBD1. CDR1 and CDR2 from the germline V gene are SGDLS and YYNGEE. The V and J ends lost 4 bases and 6 bases, in that order; junction bases with no gene match: 7. This CDR3 spans 13 amino acids. CDR3 DNA: TGTGCCAGCAGCACCCGAAAGGGGGCCGAGCAGTACTTC. Translation gives CASSTRKGAEQYF.

The table lists this clonotype with many counts. V and J are TRBV27 and TRBJ2-3, with a tentative D call TRBD1 (5 bases). The V and J ends lost 6 bases and 2 bases respectively, with 15 bases between them. This CDR3 has 15 amino acids. CDR1 MNHEY and CDR2 SMNVEV come from the germline V gene (reference sequence). CDR3 protein: CASRTDSQITDTQYF. In DNA, the CDR3 is TGTGCCAGCAGAACAGACAGCCAGATCACAGATACGCAGTATTTT.

At least ten counts were recorded for this clonotype. This chain links TRBV7-9 with TRBJ2-3; 7 nucleotides agree with TRBD1. With 5 bases clipped from V and 3 bases from J, the junction kept 11 bases outside the gene matches. The CDR3 consists of 16 residues. Germline lookup yields CDR1 SEHNR and CDR2 FQNEAQ (reference sequence). The CDR3 DNA reads as TGTGCCAGCAGCCCGGCATGGGGACAGTCTACAGATACGCAGTATTTT. Its translation: CASSPAWGQSTDTQYF.

The chain carries TRBV5-1 and TRBJ1-1, with D unclear. This CDR3 is built from 14 residues. Germline V CDR1 and CDR2: SGHRS, YFSETQ. Trimming took off 2 bases at V and 5 bases at J, with 13 bases between the two ends. The CDR3 here is CASSFTSGATEAFF. CDR3 in DNA: TGCGCCAGCAGCTTTACATCGGGAGCTACTGAAGCTTTCTTT. Variable domain in full (rest from reference TRBV5-1 and TRBJ1-1): KAGVTQTPRYLIKTRGQQVTLSCSPISGHRSVSWYQQTPGQGLQFLFEYFSETQRNKGNFPGRFSGRQFSNSRSEMNVSTLELGDSALYLCASSFTSGATEAFFGQGTRLTVV.

This clonotype appeared many times. V and J are TRBV7-2 and TRBJ2-1; 13 positions agree with TRBD2. The CDR3 consists of 19 residues. Germline loops: CDR1 SGHTA, CDR2 FQGNSA. V trimming: 2 bases; J trimming: 0 bases; junction bases outside the gene matches: 7. The CDR3 spells CASSLFGLAGVSSYNEQFF. Written as DNA, the CDR3 is TGTGCCAGCAGCTTATTCGGACTAGCGGGGGTTAGCTCCTACAATGAGCAGTTCTTC.

This clonotype was found many times. J is TRBJ2-5 and V is TRBV7-2; the match to TRBD2 covers 10 bases. Germline CDR1 SGHTA, CDR2 FQGNSA. The J segment lost 4 bases and the V segment lost 3 bases, leaving 8 bases of the junction unmatched. The CDR3 loop spans 16 amino acids. DNA for the CDR3: TGTGCCAGCAGCTTGACTAGCGGGCAGGTGGGAGAGACCCAGTACTTC. Amino acids: CASSLTSGQVGETQYF.

This clonotype was seen many times. The chain recombines TRBV12-3 or TRBV12-4 with TRBJ2-7; D unclear. V lost 5 bases to trimming and J lost 2 bases, with 19 bases between them. The CDR3 loop spans 16 amino acids. CDR3 sequence (DNA): TGTGCCAGCAGTCCGGGTCACTCGCTTATAACCTACGAGCAGTACTTC. Encoded protein: CASSPGHSLITYEQYF.

This clonotype was seen many times. This chain uses TRBV7-9 with TRBJ1-2; TRBD1 matches at 11 bases. There are 16 residues in the CDR3. Germline V gives CDR1 SEHNR, CDR2 FQNEAQ (reference sequence). The junction had 12 bases not matched to a gene; V was cut back by 5 bases and J by 7 bases. CDR3 coding DNA: TGTGCCAGCAGCCCCACTGCCGGACAGGGGGCGGCTGGCTACACCTTC. It translates to CASSPTAGQGAAGYTF.

The chain combines TRBV5-3 with TRBJ2-1; 8 bases map to TRBD2. TRBV5-3 is placed among ORFs of uncertain function. The CDR3 sequence is 14 residues long. V trimming: 0 bases; J trimming: 4 bases; junction bases outside the gene matches: 0. The CDR3 DNA sequence: TGTGCCAGAAGCTTGGGACTAGCGTACAATGAGCAGTTCTTC. Translation: CARSLGLAYNEQFF.

Ten or more counts support this clonotype. This chain links TRBV3-1 with TRBJ2-5; 7 positions match TRBD2. This CDR3 spans 15 amino acids. Germline loops: CDR1 LGHDT, CDR2 YNNKEL (reference sequence). With V trimmed by 3 bases and J by 2 bases, 6 bases remained unmatched. CDR3 amino acids: CASSQVGLVQETQYF. DNA of the CDR3: TGTGCCAGCAGCCAGGTTGGACTAGTACAAGAGACCCAGTACTTC.

This clonotype showed up many times. J is TRBJ2-3 and V is TRBV5-1, with D possibly matching TRBD2 (5 bases). V was trimmed by 2 bases and J by 0 bases, leaving 10 bases between them. The length of the CDR3 is 15 residues. Looked up from germline, CDR1 is SGHRS and CDR2 is YFSETQ. The CDR3 loop reads CASSFERASTDTQYF. In DNA, the CDR3 is TGCGCCAGCAGCTTTGAGAGGGCTAGCACAGATACGCAGTATTTT. Together with reference TRBV5-1 and TRBJ2-3, the CDR3 gives the full variable domain: KAGVTQTPRYLIKTRGQQVTLSCSPISGHRSVSWYQQTPGQGLQFLFEYFSETQRNKGNFPGRFSGRQFSNSRSEMNVSTLELGDSALYLCASSFERASTDTQYFGPGTRLTVL.

In this sample, this clonotype turned up many times. This chain joins TRBV25-1 and TRBJ2-7; D gene unclear. The CDR3 extends over 11 amino acids. Germline V gives CDR1 MGHDK, CDR2 SYGVNS. Trimming pared 1 base from V and 4 bases from J, leaving 2 bases between. CDR3 in DNA: TGTGCCAGCAGTGAATTTTACGAGCAGTACTTC. It encodes CASSEFYEQYF.

This clonotype was picked up a small number of times. The V gene is TRBV27, the J gene TRBJ2-1; the match to TRBD2 covers 9 bases. This CDR3 contains 15 residues. The junction had 3 bases not matched to a gene; V was cut back by 3 bases and J by 3 bases. Germline assignment: CDR1 MNHEY and CDR2 SMNVEV (reference sequence). Here the CDR3 reads CASSLAGGFYNEQFF. The CDR3 DNA reads as TGTGCCAGCAGTTTGGCGGGGGGGTTCTACAATGAGCAGTTCTTC.

This clonotype was seen ten or more times. The chain has TRBV6-2 or TRBV6-3 and TRBJ2-5; perhaps D is TRBD1 or TRBD2 (6 bases each). Germline V gene data show CDR1 as MNHEY and CDR2 as SVGEGT. Trimming removed 6 bases from V and 5 bases from J, with 19 bases in between. CDR3 length: 15 amino acids. CDR3 amino acids: CASSDGGGRLETQYF. CDR3 DNA sequence: TGTGCCAGCAGCGACGGTGGGGGGCGGCTGGAGACCCAGTACTTC.

This clonotype was observed many times. The J gene is TRBJ1-1, the V gene TRBV10-3; 9 bases are a match to TRBD1. The J segment lost 0 bases and the V segment lost 10 bases, leaving 6 bases of the junction unmatched. CDR3 length: 14 residues. Germline V gene data show CDR1 as ENHRY and CDR2 as SYGVKD. The CDR3 region is CATSGQGVNTEAFF. The CDR3 DNA follows: TGTGCCACCTCGGGACAGGGTGTGAACACTGAAGCTTTCTTT.

For this clonotype: A much larger clone differs by one base, so this may be a read error. V and J are TRBV20-1 and TRBJ1-5, with no clear D. Germline assignment: CDR1 DFQATT and CDR2 SNEGSKA (reference sequence). This CDR3 spans 17 amino acids. The CDR3 protein is CSARETPGGVVNQAQNF. CDR3 DNA: TGCAGTGCTAGGGAGACACCCGGAGGAGTAGTCAATCAGGCCCAGAATTTT.